This TCR beta chain appears in the sequencing data of a study of blood T cell repertoires in COVID-19. Study context: COVID-19 samples collected from the United States, Italy and Spain covered acute and convalescent phases. Sources were T cells, B-cell-depleted T cells, or PBMCs; the material itself was cDNA or gDNA.

The CDR3 runs 13 residues. Original processing notes: Amplifying reference gene primers gave estimates of nucleated cell counts. Assay: immunoSEQ multiplex PCR; the TCRdb copy retains only in-frame clones and omits some. That table supplies the V and J calls and clone size; D and trimming were determined from the DNA. The sample consists of about 290,000 clones, 86% of them appearing once. The sequence came from a woman aged 25 to 39 with active or convalescent COVID-19. The V gene is TRBV21-1, the J gene TRBJ2-3; the D call in the table, TRBD2, was not verified against the DNA. TRBV21-1 is recorded as a pseudogene. Sequenced sample: peripheral blood. The CDR3 is CASPTLPVDTQYF. The CDR3 nucleotides read TGTGCCAGCCCCACCTTACCGGTGGATACGCAGTATTTT.